Here is one T cell receptor (beta chain) with its context. The data derive from a study of blood T cell repertoires in COVID-19. Study-level information: Sites in the United States, Italy and Spain provided acute and convalescent COVID-19 samples. PBMCs, B-cell-depleted T cells, or T cells were the source of the cDNA or gDNA that made up the material.

As processed by the authors: Reference gene primer amplification gave estimated nucleated cell counts. TCRdb's table, derived via immunoSEQ multiplex PCR, lists solely in-frame clones and lacks some. V and J calls and clone size are copied from that table; D and trimming were computed from the DNA. The data show 40,000 or so clones, over 65% seen once. With 4 bases clipped from V and 5 bases from J, the junction kept 10 bases outside the gene matches. The CDR3 runs to 15 residues. Germline-derived CDR1 and CDR2 are SGHTA and FQGNSA. This receptor was obtained from a man at least 80 years old with acute or convalescent COVID-19. Sequenced sample: peripheral blood. The J gene is TRBJ1-1, the V gene TRBV7-2, with 7 positions matching TRBD1. Here the CDR3 reads CASSSQQGSRTEAFF. The CDR3 DNA reads as TGTGCCAGCAGCTCACAACAGGGGTCGAGGACTGAAGCTTTCTTT.